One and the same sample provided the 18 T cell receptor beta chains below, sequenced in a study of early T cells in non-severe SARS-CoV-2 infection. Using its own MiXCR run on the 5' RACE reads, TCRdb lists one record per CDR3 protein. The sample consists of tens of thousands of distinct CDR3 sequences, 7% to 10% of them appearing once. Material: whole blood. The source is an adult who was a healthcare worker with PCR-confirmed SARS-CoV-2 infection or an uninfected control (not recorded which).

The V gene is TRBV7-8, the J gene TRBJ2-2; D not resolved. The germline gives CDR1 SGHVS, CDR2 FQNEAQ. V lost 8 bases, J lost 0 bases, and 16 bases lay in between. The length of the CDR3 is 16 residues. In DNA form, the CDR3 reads TGTGCCAGCCCTCCGTCCGACGCGACGAACACCGGGGAGCTGTTTTTT. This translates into CASPPSDATNTGELFF.

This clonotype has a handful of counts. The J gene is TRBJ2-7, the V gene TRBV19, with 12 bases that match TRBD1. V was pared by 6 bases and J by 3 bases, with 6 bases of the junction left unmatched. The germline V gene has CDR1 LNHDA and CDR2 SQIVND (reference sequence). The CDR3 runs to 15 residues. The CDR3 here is CASSLGTGGIYEQYF. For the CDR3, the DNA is TGTGCCAGTAGCCTCGGGACAGGGGGCATCTACGAGCAGTACTTC.

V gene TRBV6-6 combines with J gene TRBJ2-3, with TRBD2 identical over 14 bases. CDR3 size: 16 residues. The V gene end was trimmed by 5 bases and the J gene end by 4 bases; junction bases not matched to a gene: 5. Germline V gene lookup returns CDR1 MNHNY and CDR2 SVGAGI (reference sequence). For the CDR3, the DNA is TGTGCCAGCAGTATGACTAGCGGGGGGGCCCCAGATACGCAGTATTTT. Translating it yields CASSMTSGGAPDTQYF.

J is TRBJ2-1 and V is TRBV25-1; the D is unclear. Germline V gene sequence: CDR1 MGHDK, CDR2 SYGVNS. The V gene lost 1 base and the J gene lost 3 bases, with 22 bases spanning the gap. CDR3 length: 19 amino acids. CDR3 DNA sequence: TGTGCCAGCAGTGAATGTCGGATTACTTCTATATGGGTCTACAATGAGCAGTTCTTC. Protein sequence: CASSECRITSIWVYNEQFF.

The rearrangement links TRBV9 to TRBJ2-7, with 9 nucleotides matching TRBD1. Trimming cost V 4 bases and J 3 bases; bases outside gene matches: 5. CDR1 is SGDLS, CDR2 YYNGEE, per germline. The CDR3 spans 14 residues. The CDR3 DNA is TGTGCCAGCAGCTTTGGACAGGGGATCTACGAGCAGTACTTC. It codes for CASSFGQGIYEQYF.

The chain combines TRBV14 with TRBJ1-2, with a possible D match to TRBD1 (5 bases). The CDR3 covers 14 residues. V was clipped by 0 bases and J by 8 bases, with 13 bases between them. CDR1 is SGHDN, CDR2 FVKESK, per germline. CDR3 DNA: TGTGCCAGCAGCCAAGATCCGGCAGGGAGCGGCTACACCTTC. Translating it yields CASSQDPAGSGYTF.

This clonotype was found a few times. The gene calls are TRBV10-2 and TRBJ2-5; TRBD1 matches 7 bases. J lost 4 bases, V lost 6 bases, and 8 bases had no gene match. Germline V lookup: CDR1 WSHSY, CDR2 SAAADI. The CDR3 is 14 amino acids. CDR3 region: CASSEDRVTETQYF. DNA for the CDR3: TGCGCCAGCAGCGAAGACAGGGTAACAGAGACCCAGTACTTC.

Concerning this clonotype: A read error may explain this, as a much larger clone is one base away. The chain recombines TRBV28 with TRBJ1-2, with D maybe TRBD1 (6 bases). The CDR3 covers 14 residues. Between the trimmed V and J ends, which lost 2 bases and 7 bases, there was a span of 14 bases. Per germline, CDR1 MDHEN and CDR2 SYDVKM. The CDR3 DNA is TGTGCCAGCAGTTTACGTCAGGGGTCAACTGGCTACACCTTC. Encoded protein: CASSLRQGSTGYTF.

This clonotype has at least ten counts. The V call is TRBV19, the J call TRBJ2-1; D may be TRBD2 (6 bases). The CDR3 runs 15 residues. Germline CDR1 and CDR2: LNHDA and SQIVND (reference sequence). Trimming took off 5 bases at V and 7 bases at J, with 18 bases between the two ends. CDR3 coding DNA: TGTGCCAGTAGTTTGGGGGGTCCTCTAAGGAATGAGCAGTTCTTC. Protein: CASSLGGPLRNEQFF.

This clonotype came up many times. CDR3 protein: CASSFGLAGWYEQYF. DNA of the CDR3: TGTGCCAGCAGCTTCGGACTAGCGGGTTGGTACGAGCAGTACTTC. The chain joins TRBV13 to TRBJ2-7; 11 nucleotides match TRBD2. V shed 3 bases, J shed 4 bases, and the junction held 5 bases outside the gene matches. The CDR3 is made up of 15 amino acids. Germline CDR1 reads PRHDT; CDR2 reads FYEKMQ (reference sequence).

The CDR3: CASSLAGGREQYF. In DNA, the CDR3 is TGTGCCAGCAGCTTAGCCGGGGGGAGAGAGCAGTACTTC. V is TRBV7-9 and J is TRBJ2-7; 7 bases fit TRBD2. The ends lost 0 bases at V and 7 bases at J; junction bases unmatched: 3. The CDR3 has 13 amino acids. Looked up from germline, CDR1 is SEHNR and CDR2 is FQNEAQ (reference sequence).

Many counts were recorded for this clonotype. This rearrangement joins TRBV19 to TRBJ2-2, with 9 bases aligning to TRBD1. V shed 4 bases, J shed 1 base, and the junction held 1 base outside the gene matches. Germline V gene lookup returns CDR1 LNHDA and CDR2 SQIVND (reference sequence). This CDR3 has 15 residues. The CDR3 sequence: CASSRQGVNTGELFF. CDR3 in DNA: TGTGCCAGTAGTAGACAGGGGGTGAACACCGGGGAGCTGTTTTTT.

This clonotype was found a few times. In DNA, the CDR3 is TGTGCCTGGGGAGCGGGGACTTACAATGAGCAGTTCTTC. This encodes CAWGAGTYNEQFF. V usage is TRBV30 and J usage is TRBJ2-1; the match to TRBD2 covers 7 bases. Germline CDR1 and CDR2: GTSNPN and SVGIG (reference sequence). The trim removed 5 bases at V and 4 bases at J, leaving 5 bases unmatched. This CDR3 spans 13 amino acids.

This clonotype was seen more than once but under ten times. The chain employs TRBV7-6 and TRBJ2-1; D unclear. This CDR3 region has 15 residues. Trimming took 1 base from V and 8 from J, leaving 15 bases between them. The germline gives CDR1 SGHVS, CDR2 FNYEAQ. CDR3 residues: CASSLVETPNHEQFF. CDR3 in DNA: TGTGCCAGCAGCTTAGTCGAGACTCCGAACCATGAGCAGTTCTTC.

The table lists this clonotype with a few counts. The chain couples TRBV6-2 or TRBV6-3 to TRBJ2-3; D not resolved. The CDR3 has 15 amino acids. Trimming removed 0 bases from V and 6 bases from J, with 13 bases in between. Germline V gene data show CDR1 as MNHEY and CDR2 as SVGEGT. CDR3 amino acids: CASSYSRRLGDTQYF. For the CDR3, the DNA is TGTGCCAGCAGTTACTCGAGACGATTAGGGGATACGCAGTATTTT.

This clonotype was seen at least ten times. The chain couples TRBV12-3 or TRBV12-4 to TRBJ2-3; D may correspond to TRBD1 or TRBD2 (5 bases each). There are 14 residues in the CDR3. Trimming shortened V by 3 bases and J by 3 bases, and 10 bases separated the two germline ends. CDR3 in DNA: TGTGCCAGCAGTTTTCAGGGACGGACAGATACGCAGTATTTT. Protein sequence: CASSFQGRTDTQYF.

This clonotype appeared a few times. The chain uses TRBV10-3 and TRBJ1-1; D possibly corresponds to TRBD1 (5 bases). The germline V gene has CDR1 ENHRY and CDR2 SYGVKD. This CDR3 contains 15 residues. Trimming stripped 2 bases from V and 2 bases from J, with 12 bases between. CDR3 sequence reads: CAISEPEGINTEAFF. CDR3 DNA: TGTGCCATCAGTGAGCCGGAGGGGATAAACACTGAAGCTTTCTTT.

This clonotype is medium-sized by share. The CDR3 bases are TGTGCCAGCAGTTTAAACAGCTTAACAGATACGCAGTATTTT. Translating gives CASSLNSLTDTQYF. The rearrangement uses TRBV12-3 or TRBV12-4 and TRBJ2-3; D uncertain. The CDR3 runs to 14 residues. The V end was cut by 2 bases, the J end by 3 bases, with 9 bases between.